The 10 T cell receptor beta chains below come from one sample, sequenced in a study of Ad26.COV2.S vaccination and SARS-CoV-2 variants. Treatment given: some 20 received Ad26.COV2.S at low or high dose, single or two shots; about five received placebo; per-sample allocation not given. It was on day 63 after the first vaccine or placebo injection that samples were taken. TCRdb's table, derived via immunoSEQ multiplex PCR, lists solely in-frame clones and lacks some. The data hold about 410,000 clones, with 75% to 90% observed a single time. This material consisted of peripheral blood, taken in a trial of Ad26.COV2.S vaccine versus placebo. The receptors were sampled from a person between 18 and 65 years old who received the Ad26.COV2.S COVID-19 vaccine or a placebo.

CDR3 in amino acids: CASSHLGGSAEAFF. The CDR3 DNA sequence: TGTGCCAGCAGCCATCTAGGGGGTAGCGCTGAAGCTTTCTTT. The V call is TRBV6-2 or TRBV6-3, the J call TRBJ1-1, with D possibly matching TRBD1 (6 bases). CDR1 is MNHEY, CDR2 SVGEGT, per germline. Between the trimmed V and J ends, which lost 6 bases and 6 bases, there was a span of 17 bases. The CDR3 totals 14 residues.

This chain connects TRBV4-3 to TRBJ1-1; 7 bases align to TRBD1. Germline trimming cut 2 bases from V and 7 bases from J; bases unmatched to any gene: 4. Germline assignment: CDR1 LGHNA and CDR2 YSLEER. The CDR3 contains 13 residues. CDR3 DNA: TGCGCCAGCAGCCAATTACAGGGGAATGAAGCTTTCTTT. Residues: CASSQLQGNEAFF.

This clone was picked up one time. The chain recombines TRBV19 with TRBJ1-1, with D tentatively TRBD1 (6 bases). Trimming removed 3 bases at V and 0 bases at J, with 20 bases between. The CDR3 totals 18 residues. Germline CDR1 is LNHDA and CDR2 is SQIVND (reference sequence). CDR3 DNA: TGTGCCAGTAGTATGGGGGGCGGGGAAGGTGGCATGAACACTGAAGCTTTCTTT. Translated: CASSMGGGEGGMNTEAFF.

The count of this clone is one. The gene calls are TRBV10-3 and TRBJ2-7, with TRBD2 as a possible D gene (6 bases). This CDR3 spans 15 amino acids. Per the germline V gene, CDR1 is ENHRY and CDR2 is SYGVKD. Trimming left V 6 bases short and J 0 bases short, with 15 bases between. The CDR3 is CAISAGPMSSYEQYF. In DNA, the CDR3 is TGTGCCATCAGCGCGGGACCGATGAGCTCCTACGAGCAGTACTTC.

The chain employs TRBV4-3 and TRBJ2-7; 8 nucleotides align to TRBD1. Unmatched junction bases numbered 8, after V lost 1 base and J lost 0 bases. Germline V gene lookup returns CDR1 LGHNA and CDR2 YSLEER. The CDR3 sequence is 17 residues long. CDR3 in amino acids: CASSQVSGTGNSYEQYF. Written as DNA, the CDR3 is TGCGCCAGCAGCCAAGTTTCCGGGACAGGAAACTCCTACGAGCAGTACTTC.

The chain couples TRBV19 to TRBJ1-5; D not resolved. Germline values: CDR1 LNHDA, CDR2 SQIVND (reference sequence). Trimming cost V 1 base and J 4 bases, with 8 bases left between them. This CDR3 contains 14 residues. The CDR3 region is CASSIVRGNQPQHF. CDR3 nucleotide sequence: TGTGCCAGTAGTATAGTCCGAGGGAATCAGCCCCAGCATTTT.

V is TRBV29-1 and J is TRBJ2-2, with D perhaps TRBD1 (5 bases). The V and J ends lost 2 bases and 7 bases respectively, with 11 bases between them. CDR1 is SQVTM and CDR2 is ANQGSEA in the germline V gene. CDR3 length equals 13 residues. The CDR3 loop reads CSVERSGNGELFF. The CDR3 region has the DNA TGCAGCGTTGAACGGTCAGGGAACGGGGAGCTGTTTTTT.

The chain links TRBV7-2 to TRBJ2-1, with 7 bases identical to TRBD1. V lost 0 bases, J lost 5 bases, and 4 bases stayed unmatched. The germline V gene encodes CDR1 SGHTA and CDR2 FQGNSA. This CDR3 contains 15 residues. The CDR3 coding sequence is TGTGCCAGCAGCTTAGCAGGGGGCTTCCACAATGAGCAGTTCTTC. As protein: CASSLAGGFHNEQFF.

V and J are TRBV19 and TRBJ2-1; weak D call: TRBD1 (6 bases). Germline lookup yields CDR1 LNHDA and CDR2 SQIVND (reference sequence). The V and J ends lost 6 bases and 10 bases respectively, with 10 bases between them. The CDR3 sequence is 11 residues long. The CDR3 DNA follows: TGTGCCAGTAGCCATGGGACAGAGCAGTTCTTC. Translated, it gives CASSHGTEQFF.

V usage is TRBV4-3 and J usage is TRBJ1-3; D call uncertain. The CDR3 covers 15 residues. Trimming left V 2 bases short and J 2 bases short, with 10 bases between. CDR1 and CDR2 (germline): LGHNA, YSLEER. CDR3 loop: CASSQLLEAGNTIYF. The CDR3 nucleotides are TGCGCCAGCAGCCAACTACTAGAGGCTGGAAACACCATATATTTT.